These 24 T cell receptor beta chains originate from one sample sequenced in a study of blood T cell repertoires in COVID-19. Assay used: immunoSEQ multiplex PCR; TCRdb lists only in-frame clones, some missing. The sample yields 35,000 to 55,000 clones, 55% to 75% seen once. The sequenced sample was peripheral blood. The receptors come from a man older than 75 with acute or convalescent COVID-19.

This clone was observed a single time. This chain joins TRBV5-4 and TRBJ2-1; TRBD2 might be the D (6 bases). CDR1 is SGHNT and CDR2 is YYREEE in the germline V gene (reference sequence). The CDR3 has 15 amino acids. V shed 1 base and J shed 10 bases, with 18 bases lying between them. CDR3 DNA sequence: TGTGCCAGCAGCTTGAGAGCGGGTGACTTCGGGGAGCAGTTCTTC. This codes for CASSLRAGDFGEQFF.

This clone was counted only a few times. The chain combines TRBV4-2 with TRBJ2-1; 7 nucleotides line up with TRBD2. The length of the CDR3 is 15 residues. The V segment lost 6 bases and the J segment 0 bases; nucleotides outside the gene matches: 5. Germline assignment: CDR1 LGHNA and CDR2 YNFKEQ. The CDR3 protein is CASRAGFYSYNEQFF. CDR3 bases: TGTGCCAGCAGAGCGGGGTTTTACTCCTACAATGAGCAGTTCTTC.

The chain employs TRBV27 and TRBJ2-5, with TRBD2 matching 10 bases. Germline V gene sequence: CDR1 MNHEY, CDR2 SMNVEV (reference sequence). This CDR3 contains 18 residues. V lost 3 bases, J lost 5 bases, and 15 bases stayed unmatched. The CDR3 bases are TGTGCCAGCAGTTTGATCGGTAGACAGCGGGAGGGCCGGGAGACCCAGTACTTC. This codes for CASSLIGRQREGRETQYF.

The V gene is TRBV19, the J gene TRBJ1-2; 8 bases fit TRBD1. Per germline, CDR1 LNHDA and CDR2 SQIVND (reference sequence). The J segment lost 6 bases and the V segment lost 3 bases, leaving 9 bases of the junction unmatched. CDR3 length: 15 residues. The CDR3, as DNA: TGTGCCAGTAGTATTCCTGGACAGGGTGAGGATGGCTACACCTTC. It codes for CASSIPGQGEDGYTF.

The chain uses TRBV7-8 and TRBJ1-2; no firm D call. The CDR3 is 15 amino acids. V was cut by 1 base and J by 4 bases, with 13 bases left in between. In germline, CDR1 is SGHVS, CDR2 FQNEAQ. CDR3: CASSLVPSGGYGYTF. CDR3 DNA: TGTGCCAGCAGCTTAGTCCCAAGCGGCGGCTATGGCTACACCTTC.

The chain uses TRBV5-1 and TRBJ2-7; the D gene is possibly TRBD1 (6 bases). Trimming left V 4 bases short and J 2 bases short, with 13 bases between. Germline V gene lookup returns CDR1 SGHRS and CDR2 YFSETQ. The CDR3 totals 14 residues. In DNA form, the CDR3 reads TGCGCCAGCAGCAGAACAACAGGGACCTACGAGCAGTACTTC. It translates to CASSRTTGTYEQYF.

CDR3 DNA: TGTGCCAGCAATTTGGGACAGGGAGATGAAAAACTGTTTTTT. Residues: CASNLGQGDEKLFF. The gene calls are TRBV2 and TRBJ1-4; 9 bases map to TRBD1. Germline V lookup: CDR1 SNHLY, CDR2 FYNNEI. The CDR3 runs 14 residues. The trim removed 7 bases at V and 6 bases at J, leaving 6 bases unmatched.

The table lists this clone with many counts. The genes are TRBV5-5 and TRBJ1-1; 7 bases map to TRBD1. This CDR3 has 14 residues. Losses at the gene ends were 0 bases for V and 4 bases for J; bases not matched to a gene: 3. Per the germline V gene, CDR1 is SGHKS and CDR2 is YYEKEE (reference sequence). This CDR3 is CASSLAGGGTEAFF. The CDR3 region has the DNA TGTGCCAGCAGCTTGGCAGGGGGTGGCACTGAAGCTTTCTTT.

CDR3: CASSPGQTTDTQYF. The CDR3 bases are TGTGCCAGCAGCCCGGGACAGACCACAGATACGCAGTATTTT. The chain combines TRBV7-3 with TRBJ2-3, with 7 bases that match TRBD1. After removal of 5 bases from V and 2 bases from J, the junction contained 4 bases not matched to a gene. CDR3 size: 14 residues. Germline CDR1 reads SGHTA; CDR2 reads FQGTGA.

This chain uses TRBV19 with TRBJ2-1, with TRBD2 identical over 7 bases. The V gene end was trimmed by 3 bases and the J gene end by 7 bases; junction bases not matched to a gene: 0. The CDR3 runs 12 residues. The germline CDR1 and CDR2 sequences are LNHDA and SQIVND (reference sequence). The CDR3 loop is CASSIGGNEQFF. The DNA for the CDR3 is TGTGCCAGTAGTATCGGGGGGAATGAGCAGTTCTTC.

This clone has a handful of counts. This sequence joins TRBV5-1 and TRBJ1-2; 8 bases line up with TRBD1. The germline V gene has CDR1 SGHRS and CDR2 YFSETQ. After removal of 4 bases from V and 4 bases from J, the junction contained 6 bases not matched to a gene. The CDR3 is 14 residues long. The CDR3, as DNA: TGCGCCAGCAGCCAGGGGGCTGGCGGCTATGGCTACACCTTC. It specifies CASSQGAGGYGYTF.

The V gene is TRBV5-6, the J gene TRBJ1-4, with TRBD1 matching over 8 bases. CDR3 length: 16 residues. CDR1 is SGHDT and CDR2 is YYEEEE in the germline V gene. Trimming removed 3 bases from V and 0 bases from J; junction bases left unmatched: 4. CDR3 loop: CASSSGTGATNEKLFF. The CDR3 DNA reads TGTGCCAGCAGCTCAGGGACAGGCGCAACTAATGAAAAACTGTTTTTT.

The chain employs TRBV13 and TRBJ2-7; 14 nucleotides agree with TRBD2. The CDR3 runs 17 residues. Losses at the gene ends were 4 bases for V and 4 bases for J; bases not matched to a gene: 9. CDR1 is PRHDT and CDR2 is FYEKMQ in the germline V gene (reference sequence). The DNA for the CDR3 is TGTGCCAGCAGCTCGGACGGGACTAGCGGGAGTCGGTACGAGCAGTACTTC. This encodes CASSSDGTSGSRYEQYF.

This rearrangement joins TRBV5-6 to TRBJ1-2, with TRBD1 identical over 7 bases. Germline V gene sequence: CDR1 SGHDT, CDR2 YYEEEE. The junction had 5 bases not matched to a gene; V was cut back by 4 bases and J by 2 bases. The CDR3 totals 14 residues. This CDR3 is CASSPTGKNYGYTF. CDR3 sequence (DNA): TGTGCCAGCAGCCCGACAGGGAAGAACTATGGCTACACCTTC.

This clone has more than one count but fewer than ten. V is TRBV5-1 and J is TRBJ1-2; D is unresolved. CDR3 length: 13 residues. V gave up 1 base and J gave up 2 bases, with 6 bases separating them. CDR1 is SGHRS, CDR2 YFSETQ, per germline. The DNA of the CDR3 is TGCGCCAGCAGCTTGAGCAGGAACTATGGCTACACCTTC. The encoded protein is CASSLSRNYGYTF. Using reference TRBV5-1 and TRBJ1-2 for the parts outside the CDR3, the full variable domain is KAGVTQTPRYLIKTRGQQVTLSCSPISGHRSVSWYQQTPGQGLQFLFEYFSETQRNKGNFPGRFSGRQFSNSRSEMNVSTLELGDSALYLCASSLSRNYGYTFGSGTRLTVV.

The DNA for the CDR3 is TGTGCCAGCAATTGGGGGGTTGACGGTCAGCCCCAGCATTTT. Translating it yields CASNWGVDGQPQHF. The rearrangement uses TRBV19 and TRBJ1-5; TRBD1 might be the D (5 bases). CDR1 LNHDA and CDR2 SQIVND come from the germline V gene (reference sequence). This CDR3 region has 14 residues. Trimming removed 9 bases from V and 6 bases from J, with 18 bases in between.

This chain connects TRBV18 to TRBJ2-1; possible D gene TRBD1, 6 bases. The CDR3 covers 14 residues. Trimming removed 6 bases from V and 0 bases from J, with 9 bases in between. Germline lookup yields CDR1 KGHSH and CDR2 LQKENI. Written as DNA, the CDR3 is TGTGCCAGCTCTACAGGGATCTCCTACAATGAGCAGTTCTTC. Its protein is CASSTGISYNEQFF.

CDR3 in amino acids: CASSQDSTGGGRNQPQHF. DNA for the CDR3: TGCGCCAGCAGCCAAGATTCCACAGGGGGTGGGCGCAATCAGCCCCAGCATTTT. The rearrangement links TRBV4-1 to TRBJ1-5; 8 bases match TRBD1. Germline CDR1 reads MGHRA; CDR2 reads YSYEKL. This CDR3 contains 18 residues. J lost 2 bases, V lost 0 bases, and 9 bases had no gene match.

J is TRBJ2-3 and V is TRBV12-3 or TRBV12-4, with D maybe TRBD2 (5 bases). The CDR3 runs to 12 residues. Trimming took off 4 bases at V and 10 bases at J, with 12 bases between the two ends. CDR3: CASSSTRGAQYF. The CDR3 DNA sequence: TGTGCCAGCAGTTCAACTAGAGGTGCGCAGTATTTT.

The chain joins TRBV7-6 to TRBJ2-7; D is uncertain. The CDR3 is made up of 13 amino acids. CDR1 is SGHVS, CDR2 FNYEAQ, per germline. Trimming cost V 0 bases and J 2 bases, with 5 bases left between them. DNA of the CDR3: TGTGCCAGCAGCTTAGCCAGCGCCTACGAGCAGTACTTC. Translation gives CASSLASAYEQYF.

The CDR3 loop is CASSSDRLNSPLHF. The CDR3 bases are TGTGCCAGCAGCTCGGACAGACTTAATTCACCCCTCCACTTT. V is TRBV7-8 and J is TRBJ1-6, with D possibly being TRBD1 (6 bases). This CDR3 contains 14 residues. V was cut by 4 bases and J by 6 bases, with 10 bases left in between. Germline V gene lookup returns CDR1 SGHVS and CDR2 FQNEAQ.

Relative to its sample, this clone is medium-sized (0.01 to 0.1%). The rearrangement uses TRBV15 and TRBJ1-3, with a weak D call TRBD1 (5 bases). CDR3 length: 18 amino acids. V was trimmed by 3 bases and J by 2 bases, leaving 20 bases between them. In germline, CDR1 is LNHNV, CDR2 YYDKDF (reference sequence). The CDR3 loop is CATSSQLVQDLAGNTIYF. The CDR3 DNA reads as TGTGCCACCAGCAGTCAGCTCGTACAGGATCTGGCTGGAAACACCATATATTTT.

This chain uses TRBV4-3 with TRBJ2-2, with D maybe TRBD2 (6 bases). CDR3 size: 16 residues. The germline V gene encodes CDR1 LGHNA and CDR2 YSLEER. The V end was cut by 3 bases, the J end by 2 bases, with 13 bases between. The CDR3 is CASSQGGGRNTGELFF. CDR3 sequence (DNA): TGCGCCAGCAGCCAGGGGGGTGGTCGTAACACCGGGGAGCTGTTTTTT.

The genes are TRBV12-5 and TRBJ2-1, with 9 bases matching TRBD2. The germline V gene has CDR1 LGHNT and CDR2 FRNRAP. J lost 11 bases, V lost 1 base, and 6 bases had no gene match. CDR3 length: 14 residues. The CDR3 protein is CASGLGLAENKQFF. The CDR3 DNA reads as TGTGCTAGTGGTTTGGGACTAGCGGAAAATAAGCAGTTCTTC.